The 15 T cell receptor beta chains below all came from one sample that was sequenced in a study of T cell responses to AZD1222 COVID-19 vaccine. The table came from immunoSEQ multiplex PCR; TCRdb's copy has only in-frame clones and leaves some out. The table lists approximately 65,000 clones, about 74% of them singletons. Specimen: peripheral blood, collected on day 0 of AZD1222 vaccination. All receptors derive from an adult in good health.

The chain couples TRBV7-2 to TRBJ2-1, with TRBD2 identical over 10 bases. This CDR3 region has 14 residues. In germline, CDR1 is SGHTA, CDR2 FQGNSA. Germline trimming cut 6 bases from V and 6 bases from J; bases unmatched to any gene: 5. This CDR3 reads CASRASGGFNEQFF. For the CDR3, the DNA is TGTGCCAGCAGGGCTAGCGGGGGCTTCAATGAGCAGTTCTTC.

V is TRBV12-3 or TRBV12-4 and J is TRBJ1-6; D not resolved. The CDR3 is 12 residues long. Trimming stripped 5 bases from V and 6 bases from J, with 5 bases between. The CDR3 reads CASSLANSPLHF. In nucleotides, the CDR3 is TGTGCCAGCAGTCTCGCTAATTCACCCCTCCACTTT.

J is TRBJ1-1 and V is TRBV28; no firm D call. Trimming cost V 6 bases and J 4 bases, with 12 bases left between them. The CDR3 has 13 residues. Germline loops: CDR1 MDHEN, CDR2 SYDVKM. The chain's CDR3 is CASRYHLGTEAFF. Written as DNA, the CDR3 is TGTGCCAGCAGATATCATTTGGGCACTGAAGCTTTCTTT.

V usage is TRBV4-3 and J usage is TRBJ2-1; the D gene is possibly TRBD2 (5 bases). This CDR3 comprises 16 residues. Trimming took off 8 bases at V and 0 bases at J, with 17 bases between the two ends. Germline CDR1 is LGHNA and CDR2 is YSLEER. For the CDR3, the DNA is TGCGCCAGCGCAGTAGAAGCGGCCGGCTCCTACAATGAGCAGTTCTTC. Protein sequence: CASAVEAAGSYNEQFF.

The J gene is TRBJ1-2, the V gene TRBV20-1; D remains ambiguous. CDR1 and CDR2 from the germline V gene are DFQATT and SNEGSKA (reference sequence). V was pared by 7 bases and J by 8 bases, with 14 bases between. The CDR3 is made up of 11 amino acids. This CDR3 reads CSGSKVGGYTF. CDR3 nucleotides: TGCAGTGGCTCGAAGGTTGGAGGCTACACCTTC.

V is TRBV6-6 and J is TRBJ1-3; D not certain. Germline V gives CDR1 MNHNY, CDR2 SVGAGI (reference sequence). Trimming took off 5 bases at V and 8 bases at J, with 13 bases between the two ends. This CDR3 has 13 residues. CDR3 coding DNA: TGTGCCAGCAGTCCTCTCCGTGCGGACACCATATATTTT. As protein: CASSPLRADTIYF.

The chain uses TRBV15 and TRBJ2-7, with 8 bases lining up with TRBD1. The CDR3 runs 15 residues. CDR1 and CDR2 from the germline V gene are LNHNV and YYDKDF (reference sequence). With 0 bases clipped from V and 6 bases from J, the junction kept 7 bases outside the gene matches. The CDR3 nucleotides read TGTGCCACCAGCAGAGATGGCCGGGACAGGACCGAGCAGTACTTC. It specifies CATSRDGRDRTEQYF.

This rearrangement joins TRBV7-8 to TRBJ2-7; no firm D call. The CDR3 spans 13 residues. V lost 1 base and J 2 bases, leaving 6 bases between the germline ends. Germline V lookup: CDR1 SGHVS, CDR2 FQNEAQ. The CDR3 loop is CASSLGGPYEQYF. As DNA, the CDR3 is TGTGCCAGCAGCTTAGGGGGTCCCTACGAGCAGTACTTC.

This clone was detected only a few times. The V gene is TRBV3-1 (or the pseudogene TRBV3-2), the J gene TRBJ2-2; D is unresolved. The V and J ends lost 0 bases and 3 bases respectively, with 11 bases between them. The CDR3 covers 16 residues. Germline CDR1 and CDR2: LGHDT and YNNKEL (reference sequence). The CDR3 region has the DNA TGTGCCAGCAGCCAAGAAATTAGAAGAGACACCGGGGAGCTGTTTTTT. Translating it yields CASSQEIRRDTGELFF.

This clone turned up a few times. V and J are TRBV18 and TRBJ1-1; no reliable D call. CDR3 length: 15 amino acids. V lost 0 bases and J 2 bases, leaving 10 bases between the germline ends. Germline CDR1 and CDR2: KGHSH and LQKENI. Here the CDR3 reads CASSPPEKGNTEAFF. The CDR3 DNA sequence: TGTGCCAGCTCACCACCGGAGAAGGGTAACACTGAAGCTTTCTTT.

The rearrangement links TRBV4-1 to TRBJ2-5; 7 bases align to TRBD2. This CDR3 has 16 residues. From germline, CDR1 is MGHRA and CDR2 YSYEKL. The V and J ends lost 6 bases and 1 base, in that order; junction bases with no gene match: 11. The CDR3 here is CASSRIGWGGQETQYF. CDR3 in DNA: TGCGCCAGCAGTCGCATAGGGTGGGGGGGCCAAGAGACCCAGTACTTC.

The rearrangement uses TRBV19 and TRBJ1-2, with D perhaps matching TRBD1 (5 bases). The germline V gene has CDR1 LNHDA and CDR2 SQIVND (reference sequence). Trimming shortened V by 5 bases and J by 5 bases, and 12 bases separated the two germline ends. This CDR3 has 13 amino acids. The CDR3 loop is CASSAQGPYGYTF. The DNA of the CDR3 is TGTGCCAGTAGTGCTCAGGGTCCTTATGGCTACACCTTC.

The CDR3 sequence is CASRNLRGEKLFF. DNA for the CDR3: TGTGCCAGCCGTAACCTCCGAGGAGAAAAACTGTTTTTT. V gene TRBV25-1 combines with J gene TRBJ1-4; D not certain. The germline CDR1 and CDR2 sequences are MGHDK and SYGVNS. This CDR3 is built from 13 residues. V lost 8 bases and J lost 8, with 15 bases in between.

The V and J genes are TRBV13 and TRBJ2-2, with D unclear. The CDR3 covers 14 residues. Germline V lookup: CDR1 PRHDT, CDR2 FYEKMQ (reference sequence). Trimming removed 6 bases from V and 5 bases from J, with 13 bases in between. The CDR3 DNA reads TGTGCCAGCAGAGCGAGGTGGGAAACCGGGGAGCTGTTTTTT. Residues: CASRARWETGELFF.

This rearrangement joins TRBV2 to TRBJ1-1, with D unresolved. The V and J ends lost 2 bases and 10 bases respectively, with 14 bases between them. The germline CDR1 and CDR2 sequences are SNHLY and FYNNEI. The CDR3 consists of 13 residues. The CDR3 DNA reads TGTGCCAGCAGTGAACAGGAGAAGAACAGAGCTTTCTTT. Protein: CASSEQEKNRAFF.